A selection of T cell receptor beta chains follows, all from one sample in a study of OX40 agonist ivuxolimab in advanced cancers. Using immunoSEQ multiplex PCR, the repertoire was profiled, and TCRdb retains in-frame clones only, with some absent. The sample consists of about 37,000 clones, roughly 86% of them appearing once. The source material was CD4+ or CD8+ T cells sorted from blood, sampled in a trial of the OX40 agonist ivuxolimab. The origin of the receptors is an adult with an advanced solid tumor such as melanoma, head and neck, liver or kidney cancer. The CDR3 runs from the conserved cysteine through the conserved F or W. The D gene is left open where the match is weak. The size entry is marked missing in some rows and otherwise reads once, few, many or a size class.

abundance | d_gene | j_gene | v_gene | CDR3nt | CDR3aa
- | - | TRBJ2-2 | TRBV18 | TGTGCCAGCTCACTCCGAGAAACCGGGGAGCTGTTTTTT | CASSLRETGELFF
- | - | TRBJ2-7 | TRBV5-1 | TGCGCCAGCAGCTTTCAGGGATTTCAGGGCGAGCAGTACTTC | CASSFQGFQGEQYF
few | - | TRBJ2-5 | TRBV2 | TGTGCCAGCAACAGGGTGGAGACCCAGTACTTC | CASNRVETQYF
- | - | TRBJ1-1 | TRBV21-1 | TGTGCCAGCAGCAACCAGAACACTGAAGCTTTCTTT | CASSNQNTEAFF
- | TRBD1 | TRBJ1-2 | TRBV11-1 | TGTGCCAGCAGCCGGGGACAGCTGAACTATGGCTACACCTTC | CASSRGQLNYGYTF
- | - | TRBJ1-5 | TRBV6-1 | TGTGCCAGCAGTGAAAGGACAGATCGTTTGAGCAATCAGCCCCAGCATTTT | CASSERTDRLSNQPQHF
- | - | TRBJ2-7 | TRBV15 | TGTGCCACCAGCAGGGATTGGGGGAAGGGGAGAGAGCAGTACTTC | CATSRDWGKGREQYF
- | TRBD1 | TRBJ1-2 | TRBV19 | TGTGCCAGTAGTATAGAGCCCAGGGGGCGAATCTATGGCTACACCTTC | CASSIEPRGRIYGYTF
once | - | TRBJ2-7 | TRBV5-1 | TGCGCCAGCAGCTTGGTTTTGGACAAGTCCTACGAGCAGTACTTC | CASSLVLDKSYEQYF
- | - | TRBJ2-7 | TRBV4-3 | TGCGCCAGCAGCCAAGATACCAGTAGACTGGGCTACGAGCAGTACTTC | CASSQDTSRLGYEQYF
- | TRBD1 | TRBJ2-7 | TRBV5-4 | TGTGCCAGCAGCCAACTTTCCGGGACAGGTTACTCCTACGAGCAGTACTTC | CASSQLSGTGYSYEQYF
- | - | TRBJ1-2 | TRBV2 | TGTGCCAGCAGAGGGGTAAACTATGGCTACACCTTC | CASRGVNYGYTF
- | - | TRBJ1-2 | TRBV2 | TGTGCCAGCAGCCCCCCCGGCGGTGGGGGGCATGGCTACACCTTC | CASSPPGGGGHGYTF
- | TRBD1 | TRBJ1-2 | TRBV5-1 | TGCGCCAGCAGCTCTGCCGGGACAGGGGTAGGCTACACCTTC | CASSSAGTGVGYTF
- | - | TRBJ2-7 | TRBV6-5 | TGTGCCAGCAGTTATAGGGTTGGGGAGCAGTACTTC | CASSYRVGEQYF
- | - | TRBJ1-1 | TRBV11-2 | TGTGCCAGCCGAAAGGGGCAGCAGAACACTGAAGCTTTCTTT | CASRKGQQNTEAFF
- | - | TRBJ2-7 | TRBV4-3 | TGCGCCAGCAGCCTTCGAAAAGGGGGGAGCGAGCAGTACTTC | CASSLRKGGSEQYF
few | - | TRBJ1-1 | TRBV30 | TGTGCCTGGAGCAGGGATACTGAAGCTTTCTTT | CAWSRDTEAFF
- | - | TRBJ2-7 | TRBV6-5 | TGTGCCAGCAGTTACTCGCGTACATTAAACGAGCAGTACTTC | CASSYSRTLNEQYF
- | - | TRBJ2-2 | TRBV5-1 | TGCGCCAGCAGCCCCAGGCCGGGGGCCTCGAACACCGGGGAGCTGTTTTTT | CASSPRPGASNTGELFF
- | - | TRBJ2-1 | TRBV7-6 | TGTGCCAGCAGCTTAGCGGGGTTAGGCTCCTACAATGAGCAGTTCTTC | CASSLAGLGSYNEQFF
- | - | TRBJ2-5 | TRBV27 | TGTGCCAGCAGTTTATCCCAGGCGGTAATGGAGACCCAGTACTTC | CASSLSQAVMETQYF
once | - | TRBJ2-5 | TRBV10-3 | TGTGCCATCAAAGCTGGGAAGGAAGAGACCCAGTACTTC | CAIKAGKEETQYF
few | TRBD1 | TRBJ2-4 | TRBV19 | TGTGCCAGTAGTGAGGACAGGGGGCTAGAAAACATTCAGTACTTC | CASSEDRGLENIQYF
- | - | TRBJ2-1 | TRBV7-2 | TGTGCCAGCAGCTTAACCAGGTGGGATGAGCAGTTCTTC | CASSLTRWDEQFF
- | TRBD1 | TRBJ1-5 | TRBV10-3 | TGTGCCATCAGGGGACAGGATCAGCCCCAGCATTTT | CAIRGQDQPQHF
- | - | TRBJ2-4 | TRBV19 | TGTGCCAGTAGTAGAAGGGCCGGAGGGGGAAACATTCAGTACTTC | CASSRRAGGGNIQYF
- | TRBD1 | TRBJ1-2 | TRBV6-5 | TGTGCCAGCAGTTACGGACAGGGGAACTATGGCTACACCTTC | CASSYGQGNYGYTF
- | TRBD1 | TRBJ2-7 | TRBV5-1 | TGCGCCAGCAGCTTTGGGACAGGGGACTACGAGCAGTACTTC | CASSFGTGDYEQYF
few | TRBD2 | TRBJ2-5 | TRBV7-6 | TGTGCCAGCAGCTTAGCTTTAGCGGGGGTCACGGGGATTGAGACCCAGTACTTC | CASSLALAGVTGIETQYF
- | TRBD2 | TRBJ2-1 | TRBV5-1 | TGCGCCAGCAGCTTGGTAGCTAGCGGGGGGCAGGAGCAGTTCTTC | CASSLVASGGQEQFF
- | TRBD1 | TRBJ2-3 | TRBV5-1 | TGCGCCAGCAGCTTGATGGGGACAGACCACACAGATACGCAGTATTTT | CASSLMGTDHTDTQYF
- | TRBD1 | TRBJ2-5 | TRBV5-1 | TGCGCCAGCAGCCCCGGGACAGGTTCCTCCGAGACCCAGTACTTC | CASSPGTGSSETQYF
- | TRBD1 | TRBJ1-6 | TRBV2 | TGTGCCAGCAGTGATAGGACAGGGAGTTCACCCCTCCACTTT | CASSDRTGSSPLHF
- | TRBD2 | TRBJ2-2 | TRBV6-6 | TGTGCCAGCAGTATAACTAGCGGGGGGAACACCGGGGAGCTGTTTTTT | CASSITSGGNTGELFF
- | TRBD2 | TRBJ2-3 | TRBV30 | TGTGCCTGGAGTGTAGCGGGGGTAAGCACAGATACGCAGTATTTT | CAWSVAGVSTDTQYF
- | - | TRBJ1-3 | TRBV7-9 | TGTGCCAGCAGCTACAGGGTCTCTGGAAACACCATATATTTT | CASSYRVSGNTIYF
- | - | TRBJ1-2 | TRBV4-2 | TGTGCCAGCAGCCCAGGACAGCTTAATCATTATGGCTACACCTTC | CASSPGQLNHYGYTF
- | - | TRBJ1-1 | TRBV6-1 | TGTGCCAGCAGTGTCGGCTCTGGGGGGAGTACGAGCACTGAAGCTTTCTTT | CASSVGSGGSTSTEAFF
- | - | TRBJ2-3 | TRBV6-1 | TGTGCCAGCAGTGCGGACGGGCGCACAGATACGCAGTATTTT | CASSADGRTDTQYF
- | - | TRBJ1-2 | TRBV19 | TGTGCCAGTAGTAGGGACTCGTGGGGGGACTATGGCTACACCTTC | CASSRDSWGDYGYTF